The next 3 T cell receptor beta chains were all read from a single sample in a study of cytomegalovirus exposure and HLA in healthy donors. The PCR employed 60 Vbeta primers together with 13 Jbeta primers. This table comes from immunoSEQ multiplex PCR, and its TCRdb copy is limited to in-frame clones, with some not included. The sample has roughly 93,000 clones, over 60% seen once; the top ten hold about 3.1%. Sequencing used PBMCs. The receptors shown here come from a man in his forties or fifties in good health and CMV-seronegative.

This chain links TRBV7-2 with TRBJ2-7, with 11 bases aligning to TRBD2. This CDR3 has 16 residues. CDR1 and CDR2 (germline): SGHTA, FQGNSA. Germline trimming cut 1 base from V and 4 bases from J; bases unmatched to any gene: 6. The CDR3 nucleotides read TGTGCCAGCAGCTTAGTTAGCGGGGGGGTCGGTTACGAGCAGTACTTC. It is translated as CASSLVSGGVGYEQYF.

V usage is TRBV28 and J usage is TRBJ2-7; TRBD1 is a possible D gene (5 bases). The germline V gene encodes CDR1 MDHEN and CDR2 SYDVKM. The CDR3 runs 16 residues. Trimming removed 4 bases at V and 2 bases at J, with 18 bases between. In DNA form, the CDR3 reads TGTGCCAGCAGTTCCAAATGGCAGGGAAGGACCTACGAGCAGTACTTC. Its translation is CASSSKWQGRTYEQYF.

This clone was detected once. DNA of the CDR3: TGTGCCAGCAGCGTCTACCTCGGGGACGGGGGTGAAGCTTTCTTT. This translates into CASSVYLGDGGEAFF. The chain employs TRBV9 and TRBJ1-1, with D perhaps matching TRBD1 (5 bases). The length of the CDR3 is 15 residues. CDR1 and CDR2 (germline): SGDLS, YYNGEE. V lost 2 bases to trimming and J lost 7 bases, with 18 bases between them.